The present T cell receptor beta chain was sequenced within a study of T cell clonotyping in hematopoietic cell transplantation. Study-wide results and caveats: Few recipient clonotypes overlapped donors; over 95% were de novo at given depth. Recipient TCR diversity dropped after transplant; expanded clonotypes rose from day 30 to 180.

The CDR3 extends over 17 amino acids. Germline CDR1 is LNHDA and CDR2 is SQIVND (reference sequence). V lost 3 bases and J 0 bases, leaving 14 bases between the germline ends. On this clone itself: Antigen specificity is unknown.

The repertoire was sequenced with immunoSEQ multiplex PCR; TCRdb's copy has only in-frame clones and lacks some. The sample has some 10,000 clones, roughly 87% seen once; the top ten hold around 15%. This specimen was PBMCs, taken 100 days after allogeneic stem cell transplant. The chain is built from TRBV19 and TRBJ1-4; no definite D call. The TCR sequence derives from an older female patient who had an allogeneic stem cell transplant from an unrelated donor, so the T cells may come from the graft donor. Some clones in this sample may be carry-over from other donors' samples. CDR3 DNA sequence: TGTGCCAGTAGTATGCAGACCCTAGCTGCAACTAATGAAAAACTGTTTTTT. It is translated as CASSMQTLAATNEKLFF.